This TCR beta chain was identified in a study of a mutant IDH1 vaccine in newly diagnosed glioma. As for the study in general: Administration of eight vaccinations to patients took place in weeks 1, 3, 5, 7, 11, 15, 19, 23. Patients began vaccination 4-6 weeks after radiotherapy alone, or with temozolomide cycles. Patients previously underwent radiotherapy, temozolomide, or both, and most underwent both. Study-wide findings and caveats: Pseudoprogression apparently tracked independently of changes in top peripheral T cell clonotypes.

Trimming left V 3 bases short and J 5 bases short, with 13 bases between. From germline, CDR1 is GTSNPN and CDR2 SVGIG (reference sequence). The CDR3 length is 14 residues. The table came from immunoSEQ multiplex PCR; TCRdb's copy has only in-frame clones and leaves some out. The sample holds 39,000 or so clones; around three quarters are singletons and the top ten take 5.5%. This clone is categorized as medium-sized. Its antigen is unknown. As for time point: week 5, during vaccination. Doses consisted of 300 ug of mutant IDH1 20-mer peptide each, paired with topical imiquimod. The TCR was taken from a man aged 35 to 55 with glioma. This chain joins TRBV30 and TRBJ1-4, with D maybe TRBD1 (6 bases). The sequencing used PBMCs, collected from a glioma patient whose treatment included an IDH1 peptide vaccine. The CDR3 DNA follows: TGTGCCTGGAGCTCCGAGGGGGTAAATGAAAAACTGTTTTTT. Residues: CAWSSEGVNEKLFF.